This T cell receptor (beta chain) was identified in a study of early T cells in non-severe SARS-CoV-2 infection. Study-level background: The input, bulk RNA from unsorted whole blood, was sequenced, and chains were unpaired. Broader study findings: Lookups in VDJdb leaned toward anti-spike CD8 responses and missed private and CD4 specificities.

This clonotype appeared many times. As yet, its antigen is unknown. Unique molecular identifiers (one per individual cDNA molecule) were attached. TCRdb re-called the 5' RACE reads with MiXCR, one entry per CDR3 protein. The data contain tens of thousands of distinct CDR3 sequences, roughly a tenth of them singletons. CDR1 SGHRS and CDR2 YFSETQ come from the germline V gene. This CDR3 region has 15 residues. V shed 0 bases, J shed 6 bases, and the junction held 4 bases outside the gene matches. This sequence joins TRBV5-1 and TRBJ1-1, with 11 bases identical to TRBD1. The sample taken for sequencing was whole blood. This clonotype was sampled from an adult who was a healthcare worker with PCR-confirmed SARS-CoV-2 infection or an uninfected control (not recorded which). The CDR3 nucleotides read TGCGCCAGCAGCTTGGGGACAGGGGGCTACGCTGAAGCTTTCTTT. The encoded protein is CASSLGTGGYAEAFF.